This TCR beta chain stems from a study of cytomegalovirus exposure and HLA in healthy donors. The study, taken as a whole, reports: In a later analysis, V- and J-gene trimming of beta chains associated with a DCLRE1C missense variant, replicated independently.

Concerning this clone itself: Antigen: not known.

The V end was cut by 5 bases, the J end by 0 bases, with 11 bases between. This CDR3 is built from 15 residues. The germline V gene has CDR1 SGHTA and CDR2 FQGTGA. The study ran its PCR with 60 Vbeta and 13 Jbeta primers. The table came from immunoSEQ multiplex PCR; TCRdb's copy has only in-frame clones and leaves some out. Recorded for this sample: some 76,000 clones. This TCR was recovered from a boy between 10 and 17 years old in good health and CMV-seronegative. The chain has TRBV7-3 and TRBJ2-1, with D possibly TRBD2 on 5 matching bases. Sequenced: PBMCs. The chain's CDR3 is CASSLGVSSYNEQFF. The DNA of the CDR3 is TGTGCCAGCAGCCTCGGGGTCAGCTCCTACAATGAGCAGTTCTTC.